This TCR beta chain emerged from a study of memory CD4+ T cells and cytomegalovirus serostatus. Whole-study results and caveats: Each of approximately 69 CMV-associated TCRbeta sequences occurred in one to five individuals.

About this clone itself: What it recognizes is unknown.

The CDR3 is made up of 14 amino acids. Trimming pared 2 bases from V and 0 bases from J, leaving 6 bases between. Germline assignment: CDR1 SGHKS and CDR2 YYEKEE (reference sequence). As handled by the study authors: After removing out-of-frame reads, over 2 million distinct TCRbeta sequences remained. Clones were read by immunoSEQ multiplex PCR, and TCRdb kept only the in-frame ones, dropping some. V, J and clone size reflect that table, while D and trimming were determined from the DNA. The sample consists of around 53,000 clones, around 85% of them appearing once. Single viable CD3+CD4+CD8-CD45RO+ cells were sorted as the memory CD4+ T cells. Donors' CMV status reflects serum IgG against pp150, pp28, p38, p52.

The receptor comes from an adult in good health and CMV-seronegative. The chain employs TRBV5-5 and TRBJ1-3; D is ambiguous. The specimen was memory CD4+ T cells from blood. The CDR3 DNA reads TGTGCCAGCAGCTTCTCCGACTCTGGAAACACCATATATTTT. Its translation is CASSFSDSGNTIYF.